This paragraph covers one TCR beta chain sequence. This receptor's antigen is unknown. Base qualities are not recorded, but no much larger clone differs from it by a single base. Other DNA sequences in the sample encode the same CDR3. This record belongs to a study of blood T cell repertoires in COVID-19 (dated by TCRdb to the early 2020s). Regarding the study in general: The collaborator samples originated in the United States, Italy and Spain and spanned the acute and convalescent phases of COVID-19. The prospective study material was composed of cDNA or gDNA derived from T cells, B-cell-depleted T cells, or PBMCs. Subjects who had been exposed to COVID-19, were actively infected with it, or had recovered from it provided the deeply sampled blood TCRbeta repertoires that made up the dataset. The repertoires were released in a freely available public database meant as a resource for research on the immune response to SARS-CoV-2. Samples were obtained from the ongoing ImmuneRACE study (first 160 participants) and from approximately 1,200 subjects provided by 6 global collaborators. Nearly every sample came with metadata listing a de-identified subject ID, COVID-19 status, age in years and sex. Where available, HLA class I and class II types were taken from metadata supplied by the sample provider and were not determined by assay-based typing.

CDR1 SGDLS and CDR2 YYNGEE were looked up in the germline V gene. The trim is 0 bases for V and 2 bases for J, with a gap of 8 bases between the germline ends. Taken from cysteine to phenylalanine, the CDR3 has 14 residues. The CDR3 DNA has 42 bases and is translated from base 1. Whole blood was collected in K2EDTA tubes by collaborating institutions according to the institutions' own protocols. For TCRbeta analysis, collaborator samples were shipped as frozen whole blood, as isolated PBMCs, or as DNA extracted from either sample type. General conclusions and limits of the study: How much clinical and demographic metadata was included differed by source and by participant, and the metadata was provided uncurated.

TCRbeta CDR3 regions were amplified from genomic DNA using the immunoSEQ Assay, a bias-controlled multiplex PCR. Under the source paper's analysis protocol: The number of nucleated cells in each sample was estimated from the amplification of reference gene primers within the assay. To quantify the absolute abundance of each unique TCRbeta CDR3 rearrangement, sequence reads were collapsed and filtered. For each sample, productive Simpson clonality was calculated by taking the square root of Simpson's diversity index across productive rearrangements. Held by TCRdb, this immuneACCESS table contains in-frame sequences only and omits some clones. Under half of the omission traces to an unresolved V gene where checked; the cause of the rest is unknown. The V and J calls and clone size are taken from that table; D and trimming were inferred from the DNA. In this sample the table shows 200,000 or so clones, roughly 80% of which occur a single time. The top ten clones comprise roughly 4.9% of the sample.

What was sequenced was peripheral blood. This sequence uses TRBV9 and TRBJ1-2; a confident D gene designation cannot be given. The receptor was derived from a human donor in a cohort sampled during active COVID-19. This receptor has the CDR3 CASSVEQENYGYTF. The nucleotide sequence reads as follows: TGTGCCAGCAGCGTAGAACAAGAAAACTATGGCTACACCTTC.